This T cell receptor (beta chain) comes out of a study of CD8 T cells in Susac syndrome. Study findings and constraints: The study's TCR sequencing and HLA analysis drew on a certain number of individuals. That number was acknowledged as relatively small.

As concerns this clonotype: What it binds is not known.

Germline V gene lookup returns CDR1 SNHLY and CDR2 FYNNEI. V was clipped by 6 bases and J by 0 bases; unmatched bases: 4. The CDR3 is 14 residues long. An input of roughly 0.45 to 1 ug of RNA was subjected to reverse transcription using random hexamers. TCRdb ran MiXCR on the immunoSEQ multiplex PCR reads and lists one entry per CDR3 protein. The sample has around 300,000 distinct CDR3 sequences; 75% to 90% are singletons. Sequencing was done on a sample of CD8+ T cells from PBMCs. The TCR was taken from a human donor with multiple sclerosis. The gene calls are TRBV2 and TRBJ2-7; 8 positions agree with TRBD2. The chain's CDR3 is CASSPREDSYEQYF. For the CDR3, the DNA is TGTGCCAGCAGCCCGCGGGAGGACTCCTACGAGCAGTACTTC.